These 20 T cell receptor beta chains share one sample of origin, sequenced in a study of beta chain features in type 1 diabetes. The whole isolated RNA underwent reverse transcription, so sequencing captured expressed TCRB transcripts. Repertoires were generated with immunoSEQ multiplex PCR, while TCRdb's copy carries only in-frame clones and drops some. The data show under 400,000 clones, with roughly 12% seen just once and under 0.02% held by the top ten. Sequencing input: naive CD4+ T cells from blood. The receptor set was obtained from a man aged 18 to 29 in good health.

This clone was seen a few times. This chain connects TRBV7-2 to TRBJ2-2, with 8 positions matching TRBD1. Germline values: CDR1 SGHTA, CDR2 FQGNSA. CDR3 size: 15 residues. V shed 5 bases, J shed 5 bases, and the junction held 7 bases outside the gene matches. CDR3: CASSPRTGRTGELFF. The CDR3 region has the DNA TGTGCCAGCAGCCCCAGGACAGGGCGAACCGGGGAGCTGTTTTTT.

This clone showed up just a few times. V and J are TRBV7-2 and TRBJ2-7, with TRBD1 matching 7 bases. The CDR3 is made up of 14 amino acids. The V gene end was trimmed by 5 bases and the J gene end by 1 base; junction bases not matched to a gene: 5. Germline assignment: CDR1 SGHTA and CDR2 FQGNSA. The CDR3 sequence is CASSHRTGSYEQYF. DNA of the CDR3: TGTGCCAGCAGCCATCGGACAGGTTCCTACGAGCAGTACTTC.

The rearrangement uses TRBV11-2 and TRBJ1-2; no clear D. Germline CDR1 reads SGHAT; CDR2 reads FQNNGV. Trimming took off 5 bases at V and 7 bases at J, with 11 bases between the two ends. The CDR3 contains 12 residues. This CDR3 reads CASSGSAAGYTF. The CDR3 region has the DNA TGTGCCAGCAGCGGGTCGGCGGCTGGCTACACCTTC.

The V call is TRBV7-8, the J call TRBJ2-7; D is ambiguous. Germline V CDR1 and CDR2: SGHVS, FQNEAQ. The V gene lost 1 base and the J gene lost 4 bases, with 14 bases spanning the gap. CDR3 size: 15 residues. CDR3 protein: CASSLVALTGYEQYF. DNA of the CDR3: TGTGCCAGCAGCTTAGTAGCCCTCACCGGGTACGAGCAGTACTTC.

Only a few counts were recorded for this clone. The J gene is TRBJ1-1, the V gene TRBV18, with 7 nucleotides matching TRBD1. CDR3 length: 15 residues. Germline lookup yields CDR1 KGHSH and CDR2 LQKENI. The J segment lost 1 base and the V segment lost 4 bases, leaving 6 bases of the junction unmatched. The CDR3, as DNA: TGTGCCAGCTCACTAAGGACAGGAAAGAACACTGAAGCTTTCTTT. Encoded protein: CASSLRTGKNTEAFF.

The table lists this clone with a few counts. A read error may account for a junction end that differs from germline. This chain uses TRBV2 with TRBJ2-4; no reliable D call. The CDR3 has 12 amino acids. The germline V gene has CDR1 SNHLY and CDR2 FYNNEI. Here the CDR3 DNA reads TGTGCCAGCAGTGAGCTTCACGGGTCCGGCAACTTC. Protein product: CASSELHGSGNF.

This clone has just a few counts. This rearrangement joins TRBV10-3 to TRBJ1-2; 9 bases map to TRBD1. Germline V gene sequence: CDR1 ENHRY, CDR2 SYGVKD. V dropped 6 bases and J dropped 2; count of bases not matched to a gene: 1. The CDR3 has 13 residues. The CDR3 nucleotides read TGTGCCATCAGGGGGACAGGGAACTATGGCTACACCTTC. Residues: CAIRGTGNYGYTF.

This clone has a handful of counts. The chain links TRBV7-2 to TRBJ2-3; 9 bases are shared with TRBD2. This CDR3 is 17 amino acids long. The V gene end was trimmed by 4 bases and the J gene end by 1 base; junction bases not matched to a gene: 9. Germline CDR1 SGHTA, CDR2 FQGNSA. CDR3 in DNA: TGTGCCAGCAGCTCGGGGGGACCTAGCGGGGGCACAGATACGCAGTATTTT. It specifies CASSSGGPSGGTDTQYF.

This clone has only one observation. V gene TRBV6-5 combines with J gene TRBJ2-7; possibly TRBD1 for D (5 bases). The germline gives CDR1 MNHEY, CDR2 SVGAGI. The ends were cut back, 0 bases at V and 3 bases at J, with 15 bases in the middle. This CDR3 has 16 residues. This chain's CDR3 is CASSYSANRKNYEQYF. As DNA, the CDR3 is TGTGCCAGCAGTTACTCAGCGAACAGGAAAAACTACGAGCAGTACTTC.

This sequence joins TRBV7-6 and TRBJ2-7; a weak D match, TRBD1 (5 bases). Germline lookup yields CDR1 SGHVS and CDR2 FNYEAQ. V was pared by 1 base and J by 9 bases, with 16 bases between. The CDR3 loop spans 14 amino acids. CDR3 sequence reads: CASSLDTGALRQYF. The CDR3 coding sequence is TGTGCCAGCAGCTTAGATACAGGAGCCCTTAGGCAGTACTTC.

As regards this clone: Distinct nucleotide sequences in the sample also encode this CDR3. The chain employs TRBV9 and TRBJ1-2, with no clear D. The CDR3 sequence is 14 residues long. Deletions cut 0 bases from V and 4 bases from J, with 10 bases between. Germline-derived CDR1 and CDR2 are SGDLS and YYNGEE. CDR3 residues: CASSVVGGSYGYTF. The CDR3 DNA is TGTGCCAGCAGCGTAGTTGGTGGCAGCTATGGCTACACCTTC.

In its sample, this clone was seen a few times. The V call is TRBV29-1, the J call TRBJ1-1, with 9 bases that match TRBD1. Germline V gene sequence: CDR1 SQVTM, CDR2 ANQGSEA. This CDR3 has 13 amino acids. The ends lost 6 bases at V and 9 bases at J; junction bases unmatched: 11. CDR3 DNA sequence: TGCAGCGTCCCCGGGACAGGGAGTAGTAAAGCTTTCTTT. Its translation is CSVPGTGSSKAFF.

The V and J genes are TRBV15 and TRBJ2-5; a possible D gene is TRBD1 (5 bases). CDR1 and CDR2 (germline): LNHNV, YYDKDF (reference sequence). V gave up 1 base and J gave up 5 bases, with 14 bases separating them. CDR3 length: 15 residues. This CDR3 is CATSRAHQGGETQYF. DNA of the CDR3: TGTGCCACCAGCAGAGCTCATCAGGGTGGCGAGACCCAGTACTTC.

V usage is TRBV27 and J usage is TRBJ2-5; 11 nucleotides match TRBD2. Germline CDR1 MNHEY, CDR2 SMNVEV (reference sequence). The length of the CDR3 is 18 residues. V trimming: 0 bases; J trimming: 5 bases; junction bases outside the gene matches: 11. Here the CDR3 DNA reads TGTGCCAGCAGTTTATCCCACGGGCTAGCGGGGGGTACGGAGACCCAGTACTTC. Its protein is CASSLSHGLAGGTETQYF.

A few counts support this clone. The chain is built from TRBV30 and TRBJ2-2; 11 nucleotides match TRBD2. From germline, CDR1 is GTSNPN and CDR2 SVGIG (reference sequence). This CDR3 comprises 15 residues. The trim removed 2 bases at V and 7 bases at J, leaving 6 bases unmatched. The CDR3 protein is CAWSTGLAAGGELFF. CDR3 nucleotide sequence: TGTGCCTGGAGTACGGGACTAGCGGCAGGCGGGGAGCTGTTTTTT.

This clone showed up just a few times. This rearrangement joins TRBV2 to TRBJ2-1, with a possible D match to TRBD2 (5 bases). The CDR3 runs to 14 residues. Looked up from germline, CDR1 is SNHLY and CDR2 is FYNNEI. V was cut by 2 bases and J by 8 bases, with 13 bases left in between. In DNA form, the CDR3 reads TGTGCCAGCAGTGAAATCGGACTTAAGGATGAGCAGTTCTTC. Translated: CASSEIGLKDEQFF.

CDR3 sequence: CASSRDGVGYGYTF. The CDR3 region has the DNA TGTGCCAGCAGCAGAGACGGGGTAGGCTATGGCTACACCTTC. The chain is built from TRBV11-2 and TRBJ1-2; no clear D. This CDR3 comprises 14 residues. Trimming left V 5 bases short and J 4 bases short, with 14 bases between. CDR1 is SGHAT and CDR2 is FQNNGV in the germline V gene.

The V gene is TRBV28, the J gene TRBJ1-2, with D unresolved. Germline V gene sequence: CDR1 MDHEN, CDR2 SYDVKM. The V end lost 3 bases, the J end lost 5 bases, and 19 bases lay between the germline ends. CDR3 length: 16 amino acids. CDR3 nucleotides: TGTGCCAGCAGTTTCTCGCAGGAGGGCTCCGTTTATGGCTACACCTTC. It yields the protein CASSFSQEGSVYGYTF.

This clone was detected only a few times. The genes are TRBV19 and TRBJ2-1; 8 bases line up with TRBD2. Germline trimming cut 6 bases from V and 4 bases from J; bases unmatched to any gene: 11. There are 16 residues in the CDR3. Germline V lookup: CDR1 LNHDA, CDR2 SQIVND (reference sequence). Written as DNA, the CDR3 is TGTGCCAGTAGCAGCCCCGGCGGGAGGCCTTACAATGAGCAGTTCTTC. Protein product: CASSSPGGRPYNEQFF.

The J gene is TRBJ2-7, the V gene TRBV6-6; 9 bases agree with TRBD2. With V trimmed by 2 bases and J by 4 bases, 6 bases remained unmatched. Germline CDR1 MNHNY, CDR2 SVGAGI (reference sequence). This CDR3 spans 15 amino acids. CDR3: CASSYGTSSLYEQYF. Written as DNA, the CDR3 is TGTGCCAGCAGTTACGGGACTAGCAGCCTATACGAGCAGTACTTC.